The 6 T cell receptor beta chains below come from one sample, sequenced in a study of ipilimumab plus nivolumab after autologous stem cell transplantation. Measured with immunoSEQ multiplex PCR; TCRdb has only the in-frame clones, and not every one. Of more than 20,000 clones listed, just over 75% are singletons. The sequences come from PBMCs, collected in a trial of ipilimumab plus nivolumab as post-transplant consolidation. Receptors were obtained from a male donor with diffuse large B-cell lymphoma.

This sequence joins TRBV2 and TRBJ1-5; D unclear. The CDR3 has 14 residues. Germline-derived CDR1 and CDR2 are SNHLY and FYNNEI. The V end was cut by 3 bases, the J end by 1 base, with 7 bases between. The CDR3 here is CASSEERSNQPQHF. CDR3 DNA: TGTGCCAGCAGTGAGGAACGAAGCAATCAGCCCCAGCATTTT.

The rearrangement uses TRBV14 and TRBJ1-6, with a weak D call TRBD1 (5 bases). Germline-derived CDR1 and CDR2 are SGHDN and FVKESK. The CDR3 is 14 amino acids. Trimming left V 1 base short and J 15 bases short, with 16 bases between. CDR3 in amino acids: CASSQGQGRMLLHF. As DNA, the CDR3 is TGTGCCAGCAGCCAAGGCCAGGGCCGGATGCTCCTCCACTTT.

The chain links TRBV7-9 to TRBJ1-5, with 7 bases that match TRBD1. V dropped 3 bases and J dropped 11; count of bases not matched to a gene: 7. Germline CDR1 and CDR2: SEHNR and FQNEAQ (reference sequence). The CDR3 consists of 13 residues. The chain's CDR3 is CASSFGTVGAQHF. The CDR3 DNA reads TGTGCCAGCAGCTTCGGGACAGTTGGAGCCCAGCATTTT.

V is TRBV5-5 and J is TRBJ2-1; D not certain. Deletions cut 4 bases from V and 0 bases from J, with 14 bases between. There are 16 residues in the CDR3. Germline V gene data show CDR1 as SGHKS and CDR2 as YYEKEE (reference sequence). The CDR3, as DNA: TGTGCCAGCAGCCCCTCCATATGGGCCTCCTACAATGAGCAGTTCTTC. Translating it yields CASSPSIWASYNEQFF. Full variable domain (outside the CDR3, taken from reference TRBV5-5 and TRBJ2-1): DAGVTQSPTHLIKTRGQQVTLRCSPISGHKSVSWYQQVLGQGPQFIFQYYEKEERGRGNFPDRFSARQFPNYSSELNVNALLLGDSALYLCASSPSIWASYNEQFFGPGTRLTVL.

This clone was counted a single time. This CDR3 is CASSLNPRTLSPLHF. The CDR3 DNA reads as TGTGCCAGCAGCTTAAATCCCCGCACTTTGTCACCCCTCCACTTT. V gene TRBV7-3 combines with J gene TRBJ1-6; D is unclear. The CDR3 covers 15 residues. With 1 base removed from V and 10 bases from J, the gap between germline ends came to 14 bases. Germline V gene lookup returns CDR1 SGHTA and CDR2 FQGTGA.

J is TRBJ2-7 and V is TRBV4-3; no definite D call. Looked up from germline, CDR1 is LGHNA and CDR2 is YSLEER. The CDR3 is made up of 13 amino acids. The V end lost 3 bases, the J end lost 13 bases, and 19 bases lay between the germline ends. The CDR3 region is CASSQDLIRPVYF. The CDR3 bases are TGCGCCAGCAGCCAGGACCTAATACGCCCGGTATACTTC.